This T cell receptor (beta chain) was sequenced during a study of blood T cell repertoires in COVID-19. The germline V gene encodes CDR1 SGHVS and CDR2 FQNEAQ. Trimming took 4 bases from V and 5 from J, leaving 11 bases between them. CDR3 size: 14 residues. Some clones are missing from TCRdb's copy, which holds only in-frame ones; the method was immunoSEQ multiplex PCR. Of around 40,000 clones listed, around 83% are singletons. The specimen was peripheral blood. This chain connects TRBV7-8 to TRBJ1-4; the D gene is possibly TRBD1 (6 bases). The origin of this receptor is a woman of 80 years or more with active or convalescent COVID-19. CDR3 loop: CASSYRDTNEKLFF. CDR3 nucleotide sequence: TGTGCCAGCAGCTACCGGGACACAAATGAAAAACTGTTTTTT.